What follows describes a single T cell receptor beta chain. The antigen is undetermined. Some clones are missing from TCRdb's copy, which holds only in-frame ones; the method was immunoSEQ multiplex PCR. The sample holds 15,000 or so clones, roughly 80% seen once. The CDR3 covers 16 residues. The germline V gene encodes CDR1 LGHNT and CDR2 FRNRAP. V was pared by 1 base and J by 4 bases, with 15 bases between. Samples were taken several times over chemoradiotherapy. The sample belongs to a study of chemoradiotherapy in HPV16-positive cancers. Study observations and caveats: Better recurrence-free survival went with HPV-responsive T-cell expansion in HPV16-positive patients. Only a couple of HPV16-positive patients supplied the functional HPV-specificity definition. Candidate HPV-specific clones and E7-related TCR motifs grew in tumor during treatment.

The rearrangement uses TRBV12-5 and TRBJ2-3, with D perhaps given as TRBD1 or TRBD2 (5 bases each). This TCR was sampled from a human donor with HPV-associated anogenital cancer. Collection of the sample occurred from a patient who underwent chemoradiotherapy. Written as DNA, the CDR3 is TGTGCTAGTGGTTTGGGCGAACGGGGCTTCGCAGATACGCAGTATTTT. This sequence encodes CASGLGERGFADTQYF.